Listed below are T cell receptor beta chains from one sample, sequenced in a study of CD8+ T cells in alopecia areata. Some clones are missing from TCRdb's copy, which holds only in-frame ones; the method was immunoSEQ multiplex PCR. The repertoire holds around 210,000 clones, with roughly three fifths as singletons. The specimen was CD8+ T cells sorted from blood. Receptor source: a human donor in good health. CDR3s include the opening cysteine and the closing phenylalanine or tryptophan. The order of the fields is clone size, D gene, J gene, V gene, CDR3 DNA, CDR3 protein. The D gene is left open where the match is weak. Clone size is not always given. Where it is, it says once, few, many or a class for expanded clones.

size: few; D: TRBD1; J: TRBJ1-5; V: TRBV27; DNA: TGTGCCAGCAGTTTAACAGGGACAGGGTATCAGCCCCAGCATTTT; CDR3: CASSLTGTGYQPQHF
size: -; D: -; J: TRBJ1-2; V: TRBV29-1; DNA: TGCAGCGTTGACGGGGTTGGCTACACCTTC; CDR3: CSVDGVGYTF
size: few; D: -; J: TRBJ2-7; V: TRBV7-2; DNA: TGTGCCAGCAGTCCGATTGGTCTTTATTACGAGCAGTACTTC; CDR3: CASSPIGLYYEQYF
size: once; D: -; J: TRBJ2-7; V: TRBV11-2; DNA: TGTGCCAGCAGCCCAACGGGCCAGGAGCAGTACTTC; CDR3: CASSPTGQEQYF
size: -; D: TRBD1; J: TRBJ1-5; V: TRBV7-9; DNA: TGTGCCAGCAGCTGGGACAGTAGTGGGCCTCAGCCCCAGCATTTT; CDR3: CASSWDSSGPQPQHF
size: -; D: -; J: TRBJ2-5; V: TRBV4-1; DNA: TGCGCCAGCAGCCAAGATGGATCAAGGGCCCAGTACTTC; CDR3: CASSQDGSRAQYF
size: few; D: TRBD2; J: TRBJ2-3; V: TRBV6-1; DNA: TGTGCCAGCGAAGCTAGCGGGGGGGCCGCAGATACGCAGTATTTT; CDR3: CASEASGGAADTQYF
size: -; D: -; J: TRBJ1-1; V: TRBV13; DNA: TGTGCCAGCAGCGCAACAGAGAACACTGAAGCTTTCTTT; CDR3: CASSATENTEAFF
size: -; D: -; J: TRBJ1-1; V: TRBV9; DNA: TGTGCCAGCAGCGTAGCACAGAACACTGAAGCTTTCTTT; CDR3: CASSVAQNTEAFF
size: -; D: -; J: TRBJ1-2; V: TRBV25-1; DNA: TGTGCCAGCAGCACAGGGACCTATGGCTACACCTTC; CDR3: CASSTGTYGYTF
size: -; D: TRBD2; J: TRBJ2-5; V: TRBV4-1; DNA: TGCGCCAGCAGCCAAGATTCACTAGCGGGGAGAGAGACCCAGTACTTC; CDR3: CASSQDSLAGRETQYF
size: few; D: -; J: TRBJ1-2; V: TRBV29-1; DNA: TGCAGTCTTCAGGAGGGGTATGGCTACACCTTC; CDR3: CSLQEGYGYTF
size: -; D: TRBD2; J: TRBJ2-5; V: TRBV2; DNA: TGTGCCAGCAGTGCTAGCGGCTACTCCCAAGAGACCCAGTACTTC; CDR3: CASSASGYSQETQYF
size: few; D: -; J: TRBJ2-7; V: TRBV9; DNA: TGTGCCAGCAGCGTAGGAGTGGGGGGAGGCTACGAGCAGTACTTC; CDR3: CASSVGVGGGYEQYF
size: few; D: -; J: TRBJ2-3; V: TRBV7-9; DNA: TGTGCCAGCAGCCCGGCGGGCGGAAGCACAGATACGCAGTATTTT; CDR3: CASSPAGGSTDTQYF
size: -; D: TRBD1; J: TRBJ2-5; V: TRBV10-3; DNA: TGTGCCATCAGTGAGTCGACGGGACAGGGACAAGAGACCCAGTACTTC; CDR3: CAISESTGQGQETQYF
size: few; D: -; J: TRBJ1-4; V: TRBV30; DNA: TGTGCCTGGAGTGAGTGGGGGCAGGAACTGTTTTTT; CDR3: CAWSEWGQELFF
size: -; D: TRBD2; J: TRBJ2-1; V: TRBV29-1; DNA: TGCAGCGCAGTAGCGGGGGGAGACCCCAATGAGCAGTTCTTC; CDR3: CSAVAGGDPNEQFF
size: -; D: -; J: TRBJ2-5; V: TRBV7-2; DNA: TGTGCCAGCAGCTCCCCCTGGCAGAATCAAGAGACCCAGTACTTC; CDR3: CASSSPWQNQETQYF